The 30 T cell receptor beta chains listed next were all sequenced from one sample in a study of OX40 agonist ivuxolimab in advanced cancers. TCRdb's table, derived via immunoSEQ multiplex PCR, lists solely in-frame clones and lacks some. The sample has tens of thousands of clones; 90% are singletons. The sample was CD4+ or CD8+ T cells sorted from blood, taken in a trial of the OX40 agonist ivuxolimab. The receptors derive from an adult with an advanced solid tumor such as melanoma, head and neck, liver or kidney cancer.

This chain uses TRBV28 with TRBJ1-4; D may be TRBD1 (5 bases). Germline V gene lookup returns CDR1 MDHEN and CDR2 SYDVKM. The CDR3 contains 15 residues. The germline V and J ends were trimmed by 3 bases and 7 bases, with 15 bases remaining between them. The CDR3 reads CASSLGGNGGEKLFF. The CDR3 nucleotides are TGTGCCAGCAGTTTGGGGGGAAACGGGGGTGAAAAACTGTTTTTT.

V is TRBV11-2 and J is TRBJ2-1, with D perhaps given as TRBD1 or TRBD2 (5 bases each). Germline loops: CDR1 SGHAT, CDR2 FQNNGV. Trimming shortened V by 0 bases and J by 0 bases, and 18 bases separated the two germline ends. CDR3 length: 19 residues. The CDR3 reads CASSLDPSTGTRSYNEQFF. The DNA for the CDR3 is TGTGCCAGCAGCTTAGATCCGTCGACGGGGACCCGCTCCTACAATGAGCAGTTCTTC.

The chain combines TRBV6-1 with TRBJ1-2; the D gene is possibly TRBD1 (5 bases). Germline V gives CDR1 MNHNS, CDR2 SASEGT. Trimming took off 5 bases at V and 0 bases at J, with 13 bases between the two ends. CDR3 length equals 15 residues. CDR3: CASSQGTNPNYGYTF. As DNA, the CDR3 is TGTGCCAGCAGTCAAGGGACGAACCCTAACTATGGCTACACCTTC.

This sequence joins TRBV19 and TRBJ2-5, with D possibly being TRBD1 (6 bases). With 10 bases removed from V and 5 bases from J, the gap between germline ends came to 17 bases. CDR3 length: 13 amino acids. Looked up from germline, CDR1 is LNHDA and CDR2 is SQIVND (reference sequence). The DNA of the CDR3 is TGTGCCACCTCCGGACAGACCGGGGAGACCCAGTACTTC. It codes for CATSGQTGETQYF.

The CDR3 reads CAIQGPTEAFF. In DNA, the CDR3 is TGTGCCATACAGGGACCCACTGAAGCTTTCTTT. J is TRBJ1-1 and V is TRBV6-5, with D maybe TRBD1 (6 bases). The CDR3 loop spans 11 amino acids. In germline, CDR1 is MNHEY, CDR2 SVGAGI. Trimming stripped 10 bases from V and 4 bases from J, with 10 bases between.

The chain links TRBV28 to TRBJ1-2; 9 bases line up with TRBD1. The germline V gene encodes CDR1 MDHEN and CDR2 SYDVKM. This CDR3 spans 14 amino acids. V shed 5 bases, J shed 4 bases, and the junction held 5 bases outside the gene matches. CDR3 amino acids: CASSTDRGLYGYTF. The CDR3 DNA sequence: TGTGCCAGCAGTACGGACAGGGGACTCTATGGCTACACCTTC.

The chain carries TRBV29-1 and TRBJ2-3, with 7 bases lining up with TRBD1. The germline gives CDR1 SQVTM, CDR2 ANQGSEA. The CDR3 contains 15 residues. The trim removed 6 bases at V and 0 bases at J, leaving 9 bases unmatched. CDR3 nucleotides: TGCAGCGTCGACAAGACAGGGCTCAGCACAGATACGCAGTATTTT. Translation: CSVDKTGLSTDTQYF.

The chain joins TRBV10-3 to TRBJ2-1; TRBD1 agrees at 10 bases. The V and J ends lost 6 bases and 5 bases, in that order; junction bases with no gene match: 10. Looked up from germline, CDR1 is ENHRY and CDR2 is SYGVKD. The CDR3 contains 16 residues. CDR3 sequence reads: CAISPRTGGINNEQFF. In DNA, the CDR3 is TGTGCCATCAGCCCAAGGACAGGGGGTATCAACAATGAGCAGTTCTTC.

J is TRBJ2-5 and V is TRBV29-1; 9 nucleotides match TRBD2. Losses at the gene ends were 8 bases for V and 6 bases for J; bases not matched to a gene: 10. Germline values: CDR1 SQVTM, CDR2 ANQGSEA. The CDR3 runs to 13 residues. The CDR3 DNA reads as TGCAGCTTCGCCGGGACTAGCATGCAGACCCAGTACTTC. Amino acids: CSFAGTSMQTQYF.

V and J are TRBV6-1 and TRBJ1-3; possibly TRBD1 for D (6 bases). From germline, CDR1 is MNHNS and CDR2 SASEGT. The CDR3 length is 16 residues. V lost 4 bases and J 0 bases, leaving 13 bases between the germline ends. In nucleotides, the CDR3 is TGTGCCAGCAGTGGGAGAACAGGGTTCTCTGGAAACACCATATATTTT. Translating gives CASSGRTGFSGNTIYF.

The V and J genes are TRBV27 and TRBJ1-1; 8 bases fit TRBD1. Trimming took 6 bases from V and 1 from J; bases not matched to a gene: 4. The CDR3 spans 14 residues. CDR1 is MNHEY, CDR2 SMNVEV, per germline (reference sequence). The CDR3 sequence: CASSRQGSNTEAFF. For the CDR3, the DNA is TGTGCCAGCAGCCGACAGGGGTCGAACACTGAAGCTTTCTTT.

This chain connects TRBV9 to TRBJ2-7; the D gene is possibly TRBD2 (5 bases). V shed 0 bases and J shed 3 bases, with 10 bases lying between them. This CDR3 contains 14 residues. Germline loops: CDR1 SGDLS, CDR2 YYNGEE. As DNA, the CDR3 is TGTGCCAGCAGCGTAGGGCCCGAGGGCTACGAGCAGTACTTC. Its protein is CASSVGPEGYEQYF. Full variable domain (remainder filled in from reference TRBV9 and TRBJ2-7): DSGVTQTPKHLITATGQRVTLRCSPRSGDLSVYWYQQSLDQGLQFLIQYYNGEERAKGNILERFSAQQFPDLHSELNLSSLELGDSALYFCASSVGPEGYEQYFGPGTRLTVT.

The rearrangement links TRBV19 to TRBJ2-5, with 8 positions matching TRBD1. The CDR3 covers 14 residues. CDR1 and CDR2 (germline): LNHDA, SQIVND (reference sequence). V shed 5 bases and J 3 bases; nucleotides not matched to a gene: 5. The CDR3 loop is CASSPAGGKETQYF. As DNA, the CDR3 is TGTGCCAGTAGTCCAGCAGGGGGCAAAGAGACCCAGTACTTC.

The chain couples TRBV29-1 to TRBJ2-5, with D perhaps matching TRBD1 (6 bases). The DNA end is a closer match to TRBJ2-7, so the J assignment may be wrong. Germline loops: CDR1 SQVTM, CDR2 ANQGSEA. The CDR3 contains 12 residues. The CDR3 DNA reads as TGCAGCGCCGGGACAAACACCTACGAGCAGTACTTC. Translating it yields CSAGTNTYEQYF.

V is TRBV2 and J is TRBJ1-5; a weak D match, TRBD1 (5 bases). The V end lost 5 bases, the J end lost 4 bases, and 15 bases lay between the germline ends. Germline CDR1 and CDR2: SNHLY and FYNNEI. The CDR3 totals 15 residues. The DNA for the CDR3 is TGTGCCAGCAGTTCTCAGGGTCTGGGGAATCAGCCCCAGCATTTT. It translates to CASSSQGLGNQPQHF.

The chain employs TRBV28 and TRBJ1-2; D may be TRBD1 (6 bases). V was shortened by 6 bases and J by 6 bases, with 20 bases between the two germline ends. Per the germline V gene, CDR1 is MDHEN and CDR2 is SYDVKM. The CDR3 contains 15 residues. The CDR3 sequence: CASSNGGGRTDGYTF. The CDR3 bases are TGTGCCAGCAGCAACGGAGGGGGGCGCACGGATGGCTACACCTTC.

The J gene is TRBJ1-1, the V gene TRBV30; tentative D call: TRBD1 (5 bases). In germline, CDR1 is GTSNPN, CDR2 SVGIG (reference sequence). The V and J ends lost 4 bases and 2 bases respectively, with 11 bases between them. The CDR3 consists of 13 residues. The CDR3 DNA reads as TGTGCCTGGATGGGGCTTTTTAACACTGAAGCTTTCTTT. Translated: CAWMGLFNTEAFF.

This clone was recorded once. V usage is TRBV15 and J usage is TRBJ1-4; no definite D call. Trimming took off 5 bases at V and 8 bases at J, with 9 bases between the two ends. The CDR3 is 12 amino acids. CDR1 LNHNV and CDR2 YYDKDF come from the germline V gene (reference sequence). The CDR3 DNA follows: TGTGCCACCAGCGCGAACCGAGAAAAACTGTTTTTT. This sequence encodes CATSANREKLFF.

V gene TRBV27 combines with J gene TRBJ2-1, with a tentative D call TRBD1 (6 bases). With 2 bases removed from V and 7 bases from J, the gap between germline ends came to 12 bases. Germline values: CDR1 MNHEY, CDR2 SMNVEV (reference sequence). There are 14 residues in the CDR3. This CDR3 reads CASSLTGLGNEQFF. In nucleotides, the CDR3 is TGTGCCAGCAGTTTAACAGGGTTGGGGAATGAGCAGTTCTTC.

V and J are TRBV7-9 and TRBJ1-5, with 9 positions matching TRBD1. This CDR3 is 14 amino acids long. The J segment lost 6 bases and the V segment lost 5 bases, leaving 5 bases of the junction unmatched. The germline V gene has CDR1 SEHNR and CDR2 FQNEAQ (reference sequence). The CDR3 loop is CASSPGQGGQPQHF. As DNA, the CDR3 is TGTGCCAGCAGCCCGGGACAGGGTGGTCAGCCCCAGCATTTT.

V and J are TRBV7-8 and TRBJ1-5, with TRBD1 as a possible D gene (5 bases). From germline, CDR1 is SGHVS and CDR2 FQNEAQ. The CDR3 spans 19 residues. V was clipped by 1 base and J by 8 bases, with 27 bases between them. In DNA form, the CDR3 reads TGTGCCAGCAGCTTAGTGGGCGGTCTTGGCCAGGGCGATTCTGAGCCCCAGCATTTT. This sequence encodes CASSLVGGLGQGDSEPQHF.

This chain links TRBV6-1 with TRBJ1-4; the match to TRBD1 covers 8 bases. This CDR3 is built from 17 residues. Looked up from germline, CDR1 is MNHNS and CDR2 is SASEGT. The V gene end was trimmed by 4 bases and the J gene end by 8 bases; junction bases not matched to a gene: 15. This CDR3 reads CASSGGTGASGGEKLFF. The CDR3 region has the DNA TGTGCCAGCAGTGGGGGGACAGGAGCAAGCGGTGGAGAAAAACTGTTTTTT.

The chain joins TRBV5-4 to TRBJ2-3; 8 nucleotides match TRBD2. Looked up from germline, CDR1 is SGHNT and CDR2 is YYREEE (reference sequence). V dropped 4 bases and J dropped 5; count of bases not matched to a gene: 9. The CDR3 totals 15 residues. For the CDR3, the DNA is TGTGCCAGCAGCGAACTTAGCGGGGAGAAAGATACGCAGTATTTT. This encodes CASSELSGEKDTQYF. The complete variable domain, with remaining parts taken from reference TRBV5-4 and TRBJ2-3, reads ETGVTQSPTHLIKTRGQQVTLRCSSQSGHNTVSWYQQALGQGPQFIFQYYREEENGRGNFPPRFSGLQFPNYSSELNVNALELDDSALYLCASSELSGEKDTQYFGPGTRLTVL.

The chain couples TRBV4-2 to TRBJ1-4; D is perhaps TRBD1 (6 bases). The CDR3 sequence is 15 residues long. Between the trimmed V and J ends, which lost 4 bases and 8 bases, there was a span of 17 bases. Germline V gives CDR1 LGHNA, CDR2 YNFKEQ. CDR3 in amino acids: CASSPDIQGWEKLFF. CDR3 bases: TGTGCCAGCAGCCCAGACATACAGGGTTGGGAAAAACTGTTTTTT.

The J gene is TRBJ1-2, the V gene TRBV6-1; a weak D match, TRBD1 (5 bases). The CDR3 is 14 residues long. The germline gives CDR1 MNHNS, CDR2 SASEGT. V lost 7 bases and J 7 bases, leaving 19 bases between the germline ends. DNA for the CDR3: TGTGCCAGCAACTCGCAACAGGAATCGGGTGGCTACACCTTC. Its protein product is CASNSQQESGGYTF.

This rearrangement joins TRBV5-4 to TRBJ2-1, with 8 bases identical to TRBD1. V lost 2 bases, J lost 8 bases, and 3 bases stayed unmatched. The CDR3 covers 13 residues. Per germline, CDR1 SGHNT and CDR2 YYREEE (reference sequence). This CDR3 is CASSFPGGDEQFF. The CDR3 nucleotides are TGTGCCAGCAGCTTCCCAGGGGGCGATGAGCAGTTCTTC.

This clone appeared once. The J gene is TRBJ1-6, the V gene TRBV11-2; 8 nucleotides align to TRBD1. V trimming: 1 base; J trimming: 5 bases; junction bases outside the gene matches: 10. This CDR3 contains 18 residues. The germline V gene has CDR1 SGHAT and CDR2 FQNNGV. Here the CDR3 DNA reads TGTGCCAGCAGCTTAGCGACAGGGGCGCCGATGGATAATTCACCCCTCCACTTT. Translated, it gives CASSLATGAPMDNSPLHF.

CDR3 bases: TGTGCCAGTAGTACTTCCGGGACAGGGCTAAAAGGCTATGGCTACACCTTC. It translates to CASSTSGTGLKGYGYTF. This rearrangement joins TRBV19 to TRBJ1-2; TRBD1 agrees at 9 bases. V shed 4 bases, J shed 4 bases, and the junction held 13 bases outside the gene matches. Germline lookup yields CDR1 LNHDA and CDR2 SQIVND (reference sequence). The CDR3 is 17 residues long.

This clone was seen a handful of times. The CDR3 loop reads CASSPPGLALHEQYF. As DNA, the CDR3 is TGTGCCAGCTCACCACCTGGACTAGCGCTCCACGAGCAGTACTTC. The chain uses TRBV18 and TRBJ2-7; 9 nucleotides line up with TRBD2. Trimming at V came to 0 bases and at J to 5 bases, leaving 5 bases not matched to a gene. The germline CDR1 and CDR2 sequences are KGHSH and LQKENI. The CDR3 covers 15 residues.

V gene TRBV5-5 combines with J gene TRBJ2-7; D uncertain. This CDR3 comprises 13 residues. The V end lost 0 bases, the J end lost 3 bases, and 7 bases lay between the germline ends. CDR1 is SGHKS, CDR2 YYEKEE, per germline (reference sequence). CDR3 sequence (DNA): TGTGCCAGCAGCTTGGCCGAGAACTACGAGCAGTACTTC. Protein sequence: CASSLAENYEQYF.